Listed below are T cell receptor beta chains from one sample, sequenced in a study of blood T cell repertoires in COVID-19. Using immunoSEQ multiplex PCR, the repertoire was profiled, and TCRdb retains in-frame clones only, with some absent. The repertoire holds roughly 31,000 clones, 80% to 90% seen once, with roughly 15% in the top ten. Sequenced material: peripheral blood. These receptors all come from a man older than 75 with acute or convalescent COVID-19. Each CDR3 is given with its conserved first and last residue. A D gene is named only where the DNA matches it firmly. Some rows mark clone size as missing; the rest say once, few, many or name a class of expanded clone.

d_call	cdr3_length	j_call	v_call	clone_size	cdr3_nt	cdr3_aa
TRBD2	14	TRBJ2-5	TRBV11-3	NA	TGTGCCAGCAGCTCTGGCAGGGAGGGAGAGACCCAGTACTTC	CASSSGREGETQYF
NA	15	TRBJ1-2	TRBV5-5	NA	TGTGCCAGCAGCCCACGGCAGGGAACTTACTATGGCTACACCTTC	CASSPRQGTYYGYTF
NA	16	TRBJ1-1	TRBV3-1/TRBV3-2	NA	TGTGCCAGCAGCCAAGCCAGGTCCTCGGCCCACACTGAAGCTTTCTTT	CASSQARSSAHTEAFF
TRBD1	15	TRBJ2-6	TRBV5-1	once	TGCGCCAGCAGGACAGGGGTTACGGGGGCCAACGTCCTGACTTTC	CASRTGVTGANVLTF
TRBD1	16	TRBJ2-1	TRBV6-5	NA	TGTGCCAGCAGTTACTCGCGGACAGGGGTTCAGAATGAGCAGTTCTTC	CASSYSRTGVQNEQFF
TRBD2	15	TRBJ2-3	TRBV20-1	few	TGCAGTGCTAGTGGGCCGGGGGGGCGCACAGATACGCAGTATTTT	CSASGPGGRTDTQYF
TRBD1	14	TRBJ2-7	TRBV19	NA	TGTGCCAGTAGTGGGGGACAGGGCTCCTACGAGCAGTACTTC	CASSGGQGSYEQYF
TRBD1	15	TRBJ1-3	TRBV9	NA	TGTGCCAGCAGCTCCCGGACAGGGGCTGGAAACACCATATATTTT	CASSSRTGAGNTIYF
TRBD1	14	TRBJ2-7	TRBV15	NA	TGTGCCACCAGCAGAGATGCGGGACAGGGGTATCAGTACTTC	CATSRDAGQGYQYF
NA	15	TRBJ1-6	TRBV6-5	NA	TGTGCCAGCAGTTACTCGGCAGGGCAGGCTTCACCCCTCCACTTT	CASSYSAGQASPLHF
TRBD1	15	TRBJ2-2	TRBV27	once	TGTGCCAGCAGCTGGGACAGGGGGAGTTCAGGGGAGCTGTTTTTT	CASSWDRGSSGELFF
NA	12	TRBJ2-7	TRBV6-5	NA	TGTGCCAGCAGTTACGGTGGGGAGGAGCAGTACTTC	CASSYGGEEQYF
TRBD1	15	TRBJ1-6	TRBV2	NA	TGTGCCAGCAGTGGAGGGACAGGGTGGGAATCACCCCTCCACTTT	CASSGGTGWESPLHF
NA	14	TRBJ1-1	TRBV5-1	NA	TGCGCCAGCAGCTGGCCCGCGGATAACACTGAAGCTTTCTTT	CASSWPADNTEAFF
NA	14	TRBJ1-5	TRBV5-8	once	TGTGCCAGCACCCTACAGGGATACAATCAGCCCCAGCATTTT	CASTLQGYNQPQHF
NA	14	TRBJ1-2	TRBV10-2	NA	TGCGCCAGCAGTGAGAGGGGGGGGGACTATGGCTACACCTTC	CASSERGGDYGYTF
TRBD1	15	TRBJ1-5	TRBV2	NA	TGTGCCAGCAGGAGGGACAGGAATAGCAATCAGCCCCAGCATTTT	CASRRDRNSNQPQHF
TRBD2	15	TRBJ2-3	TRBV5-1	NA	TGCGCCAGCAGGATTCGGGGGGGCCCCACAGATACGCAGTATTTT	CASRIRGGPTDTQYF
NA	12	TRBJ2-7	TRBV7-9	NA	TGTGCCAGCAGCTTATCTGCCTACGAGCAGTACTTC	CASSLSAYEQYF
TRBD1	15	TRBJ1-3	TRBV7-2	few	TGTGCCAGCAGCCCCAGGGGGCCTACTGGAAACACCATATATTTT	CASSPRGPTGNTIYF
NA	13	TRBJ2-7	TRBV7-6	NA	TGTGCCAGCAGCCGAAACCTACTAGACGAGCAGTACTTC	CASSRNLLDEQYF
TRBD1	16	TRBJ1-1	TRBV6-1	NA	TGTGCCAGCAGTGAAGGGGTGAACAGGGGGCGAACTGAAGCTTTCTTT	CASSEGVNRGRTEAFF
NA	15	TRBJ1-3	TRBV6-1	NA	TGTGCCAGCAGTGAAATTGGGCATCTCGGAAACACCATATATTTT	CASSEIGHLGNTIYF
TRBD1	14	TRBJ2-5	TRBV28	NA	TGTGCCAGCAGTTCAAGGACAGGAGGAGAGACCCAGTACTTC	CASSSRTGGETQYF
TRBD1	15	TRBJ1-3	TRBV7-9	NA	TGTGCCAGCAGCAAAACAGGGGGCTCTGGAAACACCATATATTTT	CASSKTGGSGNTIYF
TRBD1	14	TRBJ2-2	TRBV29-1	once	TGCAGCGCGATAACAGGGGGCAACACCGGGGAGCTGTTTTTT	CSAITGGNTGELFF
NA	14	TRBJ2-5	TRBV2	NA	TGTGCCAGCAGTTCCTCCTGGGCGCAAGAGACCCAGTACTTC	CASSSSWAQETQYF
NA	14	TRBJ1-5	TRBV27	NA	TGTGCCAGCAGTTCACGAGGGAGCAATCAGCCCCAGCATTTT	CASSSRGSNQPQHF
TRBD1	15	TRBJ2-1	TRBV2	NA	TGTGCCAGCCAGGAGGGGACAGGGGATTTCAATGAGCAGTTCTTC	CASQEGTGDFNEQFF
TRBD1	18	TRBJ2-2	TRBV19	once	TGTGCCAGTAGTCCTAATCTAGACAGGGCCCTTAACACCGGGGAGCTGTTTTTT	CASSPNLDRALNTGELFF
TRBD1	15	TRBJ2-5	TRBV28	NA	TGTGCCAGCAGGGGGGCAGGGGGCGCGGTAGAGACCCAGTACTTC	CASRGAGGAVETQYF
NA	13	TRBJ2-1	TRBV25-1	NA	TGTGCCAGCAGTGACCCAGGGAACGATGAGCAGTTCTTC	CASSDPGNDEQFF
TRBD2	18	TRBJ2-5	TRBV5-8	NA	TGTGCCAGCAGCAGGGGACTAGCGAGCCCTATCGCCCAAGAGACCCAGTACTTC	CASSRGLASPIAQETQYF
TRBD1	17	TRBJ2-7	TRBV23-1	NA	TGCGCCAGCAGTCATCCCCGTAAGGGGGCCTGGGTCTACGAGCAGTACTTC	CASSHPRKGAWVYEQYF
NA	14	TRBJ1-1	TRBV5-1	NA	TGCGCCAGCAGCATGACAGTTATGAACACTGAAGCTTTCTTT	CASSMTVMNTEAFF
NA	14	TRBJ2-2	TRBV6-5	NA	TGTGCCAGCAGGCCAGGGTGGCACACCGGGGAGCTGTTTTTT	CASRPGWHTGELFF
TRBD2	17	TRBJ2-7	TRBV4-2	NA	TGTGCCAGCAGCCAAGTGGACCTAGCGGGGTCCAACTACGAGCAGTACTTC	CASSQVDLAGSNYEQYF
NA	13	TRBJ1-2	TRBV7-2	NA	TGTGCCAGCAGGGGGGGGCGTATCTATGGCTACACCTTC	CASRGGRIYGYTF
NA	17	TRBJ1-1	TRBV5-4	NA	TGTGCCAGCAGCTCTTGGGGGGGGAAGACGATGAACACTGAAGCTTTCTTT	CASSSWGGKTMNTEAFF
NA	12	TRBJ1-1	TRBV6-5	NA	TGTGCCAGCAGACAGGGGAACACTGAAGCTTTCTTT	CASRQGNTEAFF
NA	15	TRBJ2-3	TRBV10-3	once	TGTGCCATCAGTGACCCCTCACTAGCAGCAGATACGCAGTATTTT	CAISDPSLAADTQYF
TRBD2	18	TRBJ2-5	TRBV6-6	NA	TGTGCCAGCACTCGAGTTGGACTAGCGGGGGGGTACCAAGAGACCCAGTACTTC	CASTRVGLAGGYQETQYF
TRBD1	14	TRBJ2-7	TRBV15	NA	TGTGCCACCAGCAGAACCCCAGGGGGCTACGAGCAGTACTTC	CATSRTPGGYEQYF
NA	14	TRBJ1-5	TRBV3-1/TRBV3-2	NA	TGTGCCAGCAGCCGAGCCGATAGCAATCAGCCCCAGCATTTT	CASSRADSNQPQHF
TRBD1	16	TRBJ1-2	TRBV19	NA	TGTGCCAGTAGTATAGATCGGACAGGGGCGGTGAGTGGCTACACCTTC	CASSIDRTGAVSGYTF
NA	13	TRBJ2-5	TRBV10-3	few	TGTGCCATCACCGCCGACCGAGCGGAGACCCAGTACTTC	CAITADRAETQYF
NA	13	TRBJ2-7	TRBV29-1	NA	TGCAGCGCGACCGAGATAGGGGCCTACGAGCAGTACTTC	CSATEIGAYEQYF
NA	19	TRBJ2-4	TRBV2	NA	TGTGCCAGCAGTGAACCGGCGAAGACTATGGCCCTAGCCAAAAACATTCAGTACTTC	CASSEPAKTMALAKNIQYF
TRBD1	14	TRBJ2-1	TRBV10-3	NA	TGTGCCATCAGTGGTGGGACAGGGAGGGATGAGCAGTTCTTC	CAISGGTGRDEQFF
NA	12	TRBJ1-2	TRBV7-9	NA	TGTGCCAGCAGCTTGCAGGTTTATGGCTACACCTTC	CASSLQVYGYTF